One sample yielded the 4 T cell receptor beta chains listed below, sequenced in a study of CD8 T cells in ankylosing spondylitis. MiXCR, applied by TCRdb to the 5' RACE reads, yields one record per CDR3 protein. The repertoire holds more than 10,000 distinct CDR3 sequences, with over 2.5% as singletons. Sequences were obtained from blood, either unsorted or a sorted T cell fraction (not recorded which). These receptors were taken from a male donor with ankylosing spondylitis or in good health (not recorded which).

The sample holds many counts of this clonotype. The chain joins TRBV9 to TRBJ2-3, with 9 nucleotides matching TRBD2. This CDR3 region has 15 residues. The germline gives CDR1 SGDLS, CDR2 YYNGEE. Losses at the gene ends were 0 bases for V and 6 bases for J; bases not matched to a gene: 5. DNA for the CDR3: TGTGCCAGCAGCGTAGCTAGCGGGATAGGTGATACGCAGTATTTT. Its protein product is CASSVASGIGDTQYF.

The table lists this clonotype with many counts. In DNA form, the CDR3 reads TGTGCCAGCAGCGTAGGGTTCGGAGGGATGGAAGCCGGGGGGCAGTACTTC. Translated, it gives CASSVGFGGMEAGGQYF. The rearrangement joins TRBV9 to TRBJ2-7; possible D gene TRBD2, 6 bases. CDR3 length: 17 residues. The germline V gene encodes CDR1 SGDLS and CDR2 YYNGEE. V was clipped by 0 bases and J by 9 bases, with 25 bases between them.

In its sample, this clonotype was seen many times. The chain uses TRBV9 and TRBJ2-2; TRBD1 matches at 8 bases. The CDR3 loop spans 14 amino acids. CDR1 is SGDLS and CDR2 is YYNGEE in the germline V gene. The junction had 4 bases not matched to a gene; V was cut back by 8 bases and J by 1 base. The CDR3 loop is CASRQGLNTGELFF. CDR3 bases: TGTGCCAGTCGACAGGGGCTGAACACCGGGGAGCTGTTTTTT.

This clonotype was recorded many times. The rearrangement uses TRBV9 and TRBJ2-7, with unresolved D. In germline, CDR1 is SGDLS, CDR2 YYNGEE. Trimming left V 0 bases short and J 2 bases short, with 15 bases between. The CDR3 extends over 16 amino acids. The CDR3: CASSVGGSRIAYEQYF. The CDR3 nucleotides read TGTGCCAGCAGCGTAGGTGGTTCCAGGATCGCCTACGAGCAGTACTTC.